This TCR beta chain is drawn from a study of cytomegalovirus exposure and HLA in healthy donors. The overall study: An earlier analysis identified 100 million to 130 million unique TCR beta sequences in 150 million to 200 million T cells.

Overall study results and limits: The study listed some 160 cytomegalovirus-associated TCR beta chains.

PCR involved 60 Vbeta and 13 Jbeta primers. Measured with immunoSEQ multiplex PCR; TCRdb has only the in-frame clones, and not every one. Of about 130,000 clones listed, about 81% are singletons. Turning to this clone: Its antigen is still unknown.

J gave up 3 bases and V 8 bases, and 4 bases lay outside the gene matches. The CDR3 is 12 residues long. Germline assignment: CDR1 MNHEY and CDR2 SVGAGI. The receptor was derived from a woman aged 25 to 39 in good health and CMV-seronegative. V gene TRBV6-5 combines with J gene TRBJ2-7; 7 bases align to TRBD1. The sample taken for sequencing was PBMCs. The CDR3 here is CASRDSLYEQYF. The CDR3 DNA sequence: TGTGCCAGCCGGGACAGCCTCTACGAGCAGTACTTC.